Shown below are 31 T cell receptor beta chains from a single sample sequenced in a study of Ad26.COV2.S vaccination and SARS-CoV-2 variants. This sample's treatment: some 19 received Ad26.COV2.S at low or high dose, single or two shots; roughly five received placebo; per-sample allocation not given. Sampling was done on day 63 after the first vaccine or placebo injection. TCRdb's copy holds only in-frame clones and misses some; the assay was immunoSEQ multiplex PCR. The sample contains fewer than 900,000 clones, about 90% of which appear only once. The sample was peripheral blood, taken in a trial of Ad26.COV2.S vaccine versus placebo. Receptors were obtained from a person aged 18 to 65 who received the Ad26.COV2.S COVID-19 vaccine or a placebo.

CDR3 sequence (DNA): TGTGCCAGCAGCACTAGCGTCTACAATGAGCAGTTCTTC. The encoded protein is CASSTSVYNEQFF. This chain uses TRBV27 with TRBJ2-1, with 7 bases aligning to TRBD2. The length of the CDR3 is 13 residues. V lost 6 bases, J lost 3 bases, and 2 bases stayed unmatched. In germline, CDR1 is MNHEY, CDR2 SMNVEV (reference sequence).

The rearrangement links TRBV6-5 to TRBJ1-2; TRBD1 matches 7 bases. The CDR3 spans 16 residues. Trimming removed 0 bases from V and 2 bases from J; junction bases left unmatched: 6. Germline V gene sequence: CDR1 MNHEY, CDR2 SVGAGI. CDR3 in DNA: TGTGCCAGCAGTTACTCCGGGACAGTTATCAACTATGGCTACACCTTC. This encodes CASSYSGTVINYGYTF.

This chain joins TRBV7-7 and TRBJ2-2, with D uncertain. In germline, CDR1 is SSHAT, CDR2 FNYEAQ (reference sequence). V was pared by 5 bases and J by 1 base, with 14 bases between. The CDR3 is 16 residues long. The CDR3 loop reads CASSEAARWNTGELFF. CDR3 nucleotide sequence: TGTGCCAGCAGCGAGGCGGCCAGATGGAACACCGGGGAGCTGTTTTTT.

V is TRBV5-1 and J is TRBJ2-7; a possible D gene is TRBD2 (5 bases). The CDR3 is made up of 13 amino acids. Germline V gene lookup returns CDR1 SGHRS and CDR2 YFSETQ. The ends were cut back, 4 bases at V and 0 bases at J, with 8 bases in the middle. As DNA, the CDR3 is TGCGCCAGCAGCCGCGGGTACTCCTACGAGCAGTACTTC. Amino acid sequence: CASSRGYSYEQYF.

This clone has a single count. The chain is built from TRBV6-2 or TRBV6-3 and TRBJ2-1; D call uncertain. This CDR3 comprises 14 residues. Trimming shortened V by 2 bases and J by 2 bases, and 7 bases separated the two germline ends. Germline-derived CDR1 and CDR2 are MNHEY and SVGEGT. Here the CDR3 reads CASSYPIPYNEQFF. In DNA, the CDR3 is TGTGCCAGCAGTTACCCGATACCCTACAATGAGCAGTTCTTC.

This chain connects TRBV6-5 to TRBJ1-2, with no clear D. There are 13 residues in the CDR3. Germline V lookup: CDR1 MNHEY, CDR2 SVGAGI. Trimming removed 5 bases at V and 5 bases at J, with 12 bases between. CDR3 sequence: CASSPGGEYGYTF. The CDR3 nucleotides read TGTGCCAGCAGTCCCGGCGGAGAGTATGGCTACACCTTC.

The J gene is TRBJ2-7, the V gene TRBV18; 8 nucleotides line up with TRBD2. After removal of 3 bases from V and 3 bases from J, the junction contained 7 bases not matched to a gene. Germline loops: CDR1 KGHSH, CDR2 LQKENI. This CDR3 contains 15 residues. CDR3 bases: TGTGCCAGCTCACCTCCCGGGGGGGGATTCTACGAGCAGTACTTC. Encoded protein: CASSPPGGGFYEQYF.

The chain carries TRBV7-6 and TRBJ2-1, with no clear D. The V and J ends lost 1 base and 7 bases respectively, with 8 bases between them. The CDR3 has 13 amino acids. CDR1 is SGHVS, CDR2 FNYEAQ, per germline. The CDR3, as DNA: TGTGCCAGCAGCTTAGGGCCTGCAAATGAGCAGTTCTTC. Protein product: CASSLGPANEQFF.

This clone was counted only a few times. This rearrangement joins TRBV4-2 to TRBJ1-1; TRBD1 is a possible D gene (5 bases). The CDR3 totals 14 residues. Germline V gene sequence: CDR1 LGHNA, CDR2 YNFKEQ. Trimming shortened V by 4 bases and J by 10 bases, and 19 bases separated the two germline ends. The CDR3 reads CASSREEQGGGAFF. CDR3 sequence (DNA): TGTGCCAGCAGCCGAGAGGAGCAGGGTGGGGGAGCTTTCTTT.

The chain combines TRBV19 with TRBJ1-5; D may be TRBD1 (6 bases). V was shortened by 7 bases and J by 4 bases, with 20 bases between the two germline ends. The V gene's germline CDR1 is LNHDA and CDR2 SQIVND (reference sequence). The CDR3 loop spans 16 amino acids. CDR3 sequence: CASIDGGGRGNQPQHF. The CDR3 DNA sequence: TGTGCCAGTATCGATGGGGGCGGACGGGGAAATCAGCCCCAGCATTTT.

The V and J genes are TRBV2 and TRBJ2-7; D possibly matches TRBD1 or TRBD2 (5 bases each). Germline CDR1 SNHLY, CDR2 FYNNEI. The CDR3 contains 15 residues. Trimming pared 2 bases from V and 7 bases from J, leaving 18 bases between. The CDR3 DNA sequence: TGTGCCAGCAGTGAACTGAGAGGCGGGCAGGGAGAGCAGTACTTC. This sequence encodes CASSELRGGQGEQYF.

The chain has TRBV6-5 and TRBJ2-1; a weak D match, TRBD1 (6 bases). This CDR3 has 15 residues. CDR1 is MNHEY and CDR2 is SVGAGI in the germline V gene. Trimming pared 4 bases from V and 6 bases from J, leaving 16 bases between. The CDR3 DNA sequence: TGTGCCAGCAGTTGGAGGACAGCTTTGGGCAATGAGCAGTTCTTC. It yields the protein CASSWRTALGNEQFF.

This chain connects TRBV3-1 (or the pseudogene TRBV3-2) to TRBJ2-7; no clear D. The germline V gene has CDR1 LGHDT and CDR2 YNNKEL (reference sequence). Trimming removed 1 base at V and 1 base at J, with 11 bases between. The CDR3 loop spans 15 amino acids. For the CDR3, the DNA is TGTGCCAGCAGCCAAGGTCCTTTGGGATCCTACGAGCAGTACTTC. It is translated as CASSQGPLGSYEQYF.

The CDR3: CASSPRDSNTEAFF. CDR3 DNA: TGTGCCAGCAGCCCCCGGGACAGCAACACTGAAGCTTTCTTT. The chain carries TRBV3-1 (or the pseudogene TRBV3-2) and TRBJ1-1; 7 bases fit TRBD1. CDR3 length: 14 residues. Per germline, CDR1 LGHDT and CDR2 YNNKEL (reference sequence). The junction had 4 bases not matched to a gene; V was cut back by 4 bases and J by 2 bases.

The V and J genes are TRBV24-1 and TRBJ2-3, with D hard to call. Germline-derived CDR1 and CDR2 are KGHDR and SFDVKD. CDR3 length: 13 residues. V was trimmed by 7 bases and J by 2 bases, leaving 9 bases between them. The CDR3 DNA reads as TGTGCCACCAGGGCGACTGCCACAGATACGCAGTATTTT. Translated, it gives CATRATATDTQYF.

The rearrangement uses TRBV7-9 and TRBJ2-2, with 8 bases fitting TRBD2. V lost 5 bases to trimming and J lost 0 bases; unmatched junction nucleotides: 8. CDR3 length: 17 residues. CDR1 is SEHNR, CDR2 FQNEAQ, per germline (reference sequence). CDR3 sequence (DNA): TGTGCCAGCAGCCCCGGGGTAGCGGGGACGAACACCGGGGAGCTGTTTTTT. Translated, it gives CASSPGVAGTNTGELFF. The variable domain in full, with the rest retrieved from reference TRBV7-9 and TRBJ2-2, is DTGVSQNPRHKITKRGQNVTFRCDPISEHNRLYWYRQTLGQGPEFLTYFQNEAQLEKSRLLSDRFSAERPKGSFSTLEIQRTEQGDSAMYLCASSPGVAGTNTGELFFGEGSRLTVL.

The gene calls are TRBV23-1 and TRBJ1-1, with D unclear. TRBV23-1 is assigned to the ORF class and has an uncertain function. CDR3 size: 17 residues. V lost 3 bases and J lost 1, with 18 bases in between. The CDR3 region has the DNA TGCGCCAGCAGTCAGACCATAACCGTCGGCCAGAACACTGAAGCTTTCTTT. Translation: CASSQTITVGQNTEAFF.

Concerning this clone: Other DNA sequences of this sample code for an identical CDR3. This chain joins TRBV9 and TRBJ1-3; D call uncertain. CDR1 SGDLS and CDR2 YYNGEE come from the germline V gene. This CDR3 has 14 residues. V was pared by 1 base and J by 1 base, with 6 bases between. Here the CDR3 DNA reads TGTGCCAGCAGCGTACTGGGGTCTGGAAACACCATATATTTT. Its protein product is CASSVLGSGNTIYF.

In its sample, this clone was seen a few times. V is TRBV11-3 and J is TRBJ2-2; tentatively, D is TRBD1 (6 bases). CDR3 length: 16 residues. With 7 bases removed from V and 6 bases from J, the gap between germline ends came to 21 bases. CDR1 and CDR2 (germline): SGHNT, YENEEA. The CDR3 sequence is CASTHQAGAVSGELFF. The CDR3 DNA follows: TGTGCCAGCACCCACCAGGCAGGGGCCGTATCCGGGGAGCTGTTTTTT.

In its sample, this clone was seen once. The gene calls are TRBV9 and TRBJ2-1; TRBD2 matches at 7 bases. The CDR3 covers 16 residues. Germline V gene lookup returns CDR1 SGDLS and CDR2 YYNGEE. Trimming took 3 bases from V and 5 from J; bases not matched to a gene: 11. CDR3 in amino acids: CASSAFLAVRDNEQFF. The CDR3 DNA reads TGTGCCAGCAGCGCCTTCCTAGCGGTTCGGGACAATGAGCAGTTCTTC.

This clone has just one count. The chain carries TRBV10-3 and TRBJ2-7; perhaps TRBD1 as D (5 bases). The germline gives CDR1 ENHRY, CDR2 SYGVKD. V was pared by 10 bases and J by 3 bases, with 10 bases between. The CDR3 covers 11 residues. The DNA of the CDR3 is TGTGCCACGAAACAGGACTACGAGCAGTACTTC. Translated: CATKQDYEQYF.

The gene calls are TRBV14 and TRBJ2-4; D is ambiguous. With 0 bases removed from V and 6 bases from J, the gap between germline ends came to 12 bases. This CDR3 contains 15 residues. The germline V gene encodes CDR1 SGHDN and CDR2 FVKESK. In DNA form, the CDR3 reads TGTGCCAGCAGCCAAGATATGGGAACACTAAACATTCAGTACTTC. Amino acid sequence: CASSQDMGTLNIQYF.

The chain combines TRBV6-5 with TRBJ2-7; TRBD2 is a possible D gene (5 bases). The germline V and J ends were trimmed by 6 bases and 2 bases, with 14 bases remaining between them. The CDR3 length is 14 residues. Looked up from germline, CDR1 is MNHEY and CDR2 is SVGAGI. CDR3 region: CASRGDYRTYEQYF. In nucleotides, the CDR3 is TGTGCCAGCAGGGGAGACTACCGTACCTACGAGCAGTACTTC.

The chain links TRBV4-3 to TRBJ1-5; a weak D match, TRBD1 (5 bases). The CDR3 loop spans 17 amino acids. Germline V gene data show CDR1 as LGHNA and CDR2 as YSLEER. Trimming removed 0 bases from V and 4 bases from J, with 16 bases in between. The CDR3 spells CASSQDSGGGYNQPQHF. The CDR3 bases are TGCGCCAGCAGCCAAGATAGCGGGGGAGGGTATAATCAGCCCCAGCATTTT.

The chain carries TRBV18 and TRBJ2-3; D is uncertain. Looked up from germline, CDR1 is KGHSH and CDR2 is LQKENI. This CDR3 spans 13 amino acids. V shed 3 bases and J shed 3 bases, with 7 bases lying between them. CDR3 in amino acids: CASSPGATDTQYF. Here the CDR3 DNA reads TGTGCCAGCTCACCCGGAGCGACAGATACGCAGTATTTT.

A remark on this clone: This specimen includes other DNA sequences encoding the same CDR3. The V call is TRBV12-3 or TRBV12-4, the J call TRBJ1-1; no clear D gene. The ends were cut back, 5 bases at V and 0 bases at J, with 7 bases in the middle. CDR3 size: 13 residues. CDR3 residues: CASSLTMNTEAFF. The DNA for the CDR3 is TGTGCCAGCAGTCTTACCATGAACACTGAAGCTTTCTTT.

Points on this clone: The sample carries other DNA sequences with the same CDR3. The chain uses TRBV3-1 (or the pseudogene TRBV3-2) and TRBJ2-5, with 13 bases identical to TRBD2. V shed 1 base and J 2 bases; nucleotides not matched to a gene: 1. Germline V gene sequence: CDR1 LGHDT, CDR2 YNNKEL (reference sequence). This CDR3 comprises 16 residues. The CDR3: CASSQGLAGGQETQYF. As DNA, the CDR3 is TGTGCCAGCAGCCAAGGACTAGCGGGAGGTCAAGAGACCCAGTACTTC.

The V call is TRBV5-1, the J call TRBJ1-4, with TRBD1 as a possible D gene (6 bases). V was shortened by 2 bases and J by 5 bases, with 13 bases between the two germline ends. Germline values: CDR1 SGHRS, CDR2 YFSETQ. The CDR3 has 15 amino acids. The CDR3 sequence: CASSLQDRLNEKLFF. The CDR3 bases are TGCGCCAGCAGCTTACAGGACAGACTAAATGAAAAACTGTTTTTT. Based on the CDR3 plus reference TRBV5-1 and TRBJ1-4, the full variable domain is KAGVTQTPRYLIKTRGQQVTLSCSPISGHRSVSWYQQTPGQGLQFLFEYFSETQRNKGNFPGRFSGRQFSNSRSEMNVSTLELGDSALYLCASSLQDRLNEKLFFGSGTQLSVL.

As concerns this clone: The same CDR3 can be traced to other DNA sequences in this sample. V is TRBV6-5 and J is TRBJ2-7; no reliable D call. Germline CDR1 MNHEY, CDR2 SVGAGI. Trimming stripped 6 bases from V and 2 bases from J, with 5 bases between. The CDR3 loop spans 11 amino acids. This CDR3 is CASRLAYEQYF. The CDR3 DNA reads TGTGCCAGCAGGCTTGCCTACGAGCAGTACTTC.

In DNA form, the CDR3 reads TGTGCCAGCAGCCCCGTTCGCGGGATGGCCTACAATGAGCAGTTCTTC. It specifies CASSPVRGMAYNEQFF. V and J are TRBV11-1 and TRBJ2-1, with D maybe TRBD2 (6 bases). Looked up from germline, CDR1 is SGHAT and CDR2 is FQDESV (reference sequence). The ends were cut back, 5 bases at V and 2 bases at J, with 16 bases in the middle. The CDR3 totals 16 residues.

DNA of the CDR3: TGTGCCAGTACCCCTCCGGGACTAGCGGGAGGATCGATCTACAATGAGCAGTTCTTC. Its translation is CASTPPGLAGGSIYNEQFF. The chain carries TRBV19 and TRBJ2-1; 15 bases are shared with TRBD2. This CDR3 spans 19 amino acids. The V segment lost 7 bases and the J segment 3 bases; nucleotides outside the gene matches: 13. The germline CDR1 and CDR2 sequences are LNHDA and SQIVND (reference sequence). The variable domain in full, with the rest retrieved from reference TRBV19 and TRBJ2-1, is DGGITQSPKYLFRKEGQNVTLSCEQNLNHDAMYWYRQDPGQGLRLIYYSQIVNDFQKGDIAEGYSVSREKKESFPLTVTSAQKNPTAFYLCASTPPGLAGGSIYNEQFFGPGTRLTVL.